The source of this T cell receptor beta chain is a study of blood T cell repertoires in COVID-19. V trimming: 8 bases; J trimming: 4 bases; junction bases outside the gene matches: 3. Looked up from germline, CDR1 is MDHEN and CDR2 is SYDVKM. The CDR3 has 12 residues. Libraries were prepared by immunoSEQ multiplex PCR; TCRdb keeps only in-frame clonotypes and omits some of them. The sample holds more than 35,000 clones, over 75% seen once. This chain uses TRBV28 with TRBJ1-1; 8 bases agree with TRBD1. This sequence originates from a human donor in a cohort sampled during active COVID-19. Sequencing was carried out using peripheral blood. The CDR3 nucleotides are TGTGCCAGCGCTACAGGGGGCACTGAAGCTTTCTTT. Protein product: CASATGGTEAFF.